This T cell receptor (beta chain) was identified during a study of CD4 T cells in relation to SARS-CoV-2 and coronaviruses. CD4+ T cells from unexposed donors were obtained before the COVID-19 pandemic (2011-2018). With respect to this clone: As yet, its antigen is unknown.

The table came from immunoSEQ multiplex PCR; TCRdb's copy has only in-frame clones and leaves some out. Of some 70,000 clones in the sample, approximately 93% are singletons; the top ten hold under 0.25%. Study-wide points: Memory recall responses, not primary responses primed in culture, are what the assay detects. Monoreactive clones expanded significantly more to SARS-CoV-2 than crossreactive clones did.

Trimming took 0 bases from V and 10 from J, leaving 9 bases between them. CDR1 LGHDT and CDR2 YNNKEL come from the germline V gene (reference sequence). This CDR3 spans 13 amino acids. Sequencing was done on a sample of naive CD4+ T cells from PBMCs. Subset noted: naive CD4+ T cells isolated by negative enrichment. The sequence derives from a human donor in good health. This chain links TRBV3-1 (or the pseudogene TRBV3-2) with TRBJ2-2; the D is unclear. CDR3 region: CASSQDRRAELFF. The CDR3 DNA reads as TGTGCCAGCAGCCAAGATCGAAGAGCGGAGCTGTTTTTT.